The rows below give T cell receptor beta chains drawn from one sample of a study of blood T cell repertoires in COVID-19. Here immunoSEQ multiplex PCR was the method, and the copy in TCRdb shows in-frame clones only, minus some. The table includes about 98,000 clones, roughly 86% detected once. Sequencing was carried out using peripheral blood. The receptor set was obtained from a man in his forties or fifties with acute or convalescent COVID-19. Each CDR3 is given with its conserved first and last residue. Each record gives: V gene, J gene, clone size, D gene, CDR3 DNA, CDR3 protein. A D gene is named only where the DNA matches it firmly. A row's size may be missing; if present it is once, few, many or a size class.

>TRBV20-1|TRBJ2-7|-|TRBD1
TGCAGTGCGACACAGGGGGGCGAGCAGTACTTC
CSATQGGEQYF
>TRBV5-1|TRBJ2-5|-|TRBD2
TGCGCCAGCAGCCTCGATCTAGCGGGAGGGCGAGAGACCCAGTACTTC
CASSLDLAGGRETQYF
>TRBV2|TRBJ1-5|once|-
TGTGCCAGCAGTGATGAAACAAAAAGACTCTATAGCAATCAGCCCCAGCATTTT
CASSDETKRLYSNQPQHF
>TRBV6-2/TRBV6-3|TRBJ2-5|-|TRBD2
TGTGCCAGCAGTAGAATACTAGCGGGGCAAGAGACCCAGTACTTC
CASSRILAGQETQYF
>TRBV6-2/TRBV6-3|TRBJ2-1|-|-
TGTGCCAGCAGTGCCTTTATCCAGCGTGCCACGAGTGAGCAGTTCTTC
CASSAFIQRATSEQFF
>TRBV7-9|TRBJ2-7|-|-
TGTGCCAGCAGCTTAGCGCTAGAGCCCTACGAGCAGTACTTC
CASSLALEPYEQYF
>TRBV6-4|TRBJ1-6|once|TRBD1
TGTGCCAGCAGTCCCGGGACAGCTAATTCACCCCTCCACTTT
CASSPGTANSPLHF
>TRBV6-5|TRBJ1-2|-|-
TGTGCCAGCAGTTACACCGGGCAGGGCCGCTATGGCTACACCTTC
CASSYTGQGRYGYTF
>TRBV27|TRBJ2-7|-|TRBD1
TGTGCCAGCAGCCTCCTTTCCCGGACAGGCTCCTACGAGCAGTACTTC
CASSLLSRTGSYEQYF
>TRBV4-1|TRBJ2-1|-|TRBD2
TGCGCCAGCACCCTAGCGGTCTCCTACAATGAGCAGTTCTTC
CASTLAVSYNEQFF
>TRBV7-9|TRBJ2-3|-|-
TGTGCCAGCAGCATTAGCGGAATCGGGGATACGCAGTATTTT
CASSISGIGDTQYF
>TRBV7-8|TRBJ1-6|-|TRBD1
TGTGCCAGCAGCTTAGAAGGCAGGGGGAATTCACCCCTCCACTTT
CASSLEGRGNSPLHF
>TRBV2|TRBJ2-7|-|TRBD1
TGTGCCAGCTCCTGGACAGGGGGCGAATACGAGCAGTACTTC
CASSWTGGEYEQYF
>TRBV5-1|TRBJ2-1|-|TRBD2
TGCGCCAGCAGCTTGGCGCTAGCGGGACTCGATGAGCAGTTCTTC
CASSLALAGLDEQFF
>TRBV7-2|TRBJ2-7|-|TRBD2
TGTGCCAGCAGCTTAGGACTAGCGGGTGCCTCCTACGAGCAGTACTTC
CASSLGLAGASYEQYF
>TRBV6-1|TRBJ2-2|-|TRBD1
TGTGCCAGCAGTGATGATGGGACAGGGCCCACCGGGGAGCTGTTTTTT
CASSDDGTGPTGELFF
>TRBV21-1|TRBJ1-1|-|-
TGTGCCAGCAGGGACAGGGGGCCAACTGAAGCTTTCTTT
CASRDRGPTEAFF
>TRBV2|TRBJ2-1|-|TRBD2
TGTGCCAGCAAAAAAGCTATGGGCGGGAGGGTATACAATGAGCAGTTCTTC
CASKKAMGGRVYNEQFF
>TRBV3-1/TRBV3-2|TRBJ1-1|-|-
TGTGCCAGCAGCCAAGAACCCGGGGTGATTGAAGCTTTCTTT
CASSQEPGVIEAFF
>TRBV2|TRBJ1-5|-|-
TGTGCCAGCAACAGGGACAATCAGCCCCAGCATTTT
CASNRDNQPQHF
>TRBV28|TRBJ2-7|-|TRBD1
TGTGCCAGCAGCCCAACAGGGGGAGTTCGCGAGCAGTACTTC
CASSPTGGVREQYF
>TRBV19|TRBJ1-5|few|TRBD1
TGTGCCAGTAGTATTACAAGACAGGGGGGTAATCAGCCCCAGCATTTT
CASSITRQGGNQPQHF
>TRBV11-3|TRBJ2-7|-|-
TGTGCCAGCAGCTTAGACAGGAATGAGCAGTACTTC
CASSLDRNEQYF
>TRBV9|TRBJ2-3|-|TRBD2
TGTGCCAGCAGCGTAGGGCTAGCGGCGGTCACAGATACGCAGTATTTT
CASSVGLAAVTDTQYF
>TRBV30|TRBJ2-1|-|TRBD2
TGTGCCTGGAGGGGGACTAGCGGGAGCTCCTACAATGAGCAGTTCTTC
CAWRGTSGSSYNEQFF
>TRBV19|TRBJ1-1|medium-sized|-
TGTGCCAGTAGTATGACAGAACTTGGAGGGCCGAACACTGAAGCTTTCTTT
CASSMTELGGPNTEAFF
>TRBV6-5|TRBJ2-7|once|TRBD2
TGTGCCAGCAGCCAGGGACTAGCGGGAGTAGGGGAGCAGTACTTC
CASSQGLAGVGEQYF
>TRBV6-5|TRBJ1-5|-|-
TGTGCCAGCAGTTCCAGCCGGGGGGCGCGACTTCAGCCCCAGCATTTT
CASSSSRGARLQPQHF
>TRBV4-1|TRBJ1-5|-|-
TGCGCCAGCAGCCAAGATTTTCCAGGGGCGTATGGGCCCCAGCATTTT
CASSQDFPGAYGPQHF
>TRBV7-9|TRBJ2-7|-|-
TGTGCCAGCAGCCCCCTTCCCCGCGACGAGCAGTACTTC
CASSPLPRDEQYF
>TRBV4-1|TRBJ1-5|-|-
TGCGCCAGCAGCCATGGCGTGGGGGGACGCAATCAGCCCCAGCATTTT
CASSHGVGGRNQPQHF
>TRBV24-1|TRBJ2-7|-|-
TGTGCCACCAGTGAAGGGGCCACCTACGAGCAGTACTTC
CATSEGATYEQYF
>TRBV4-1|TRBJ2-3|-|TRBD2
TGCGCCAGCAGCCAACCTCTAGCGGGAGGGCGAACAGATACGCAGTATTTT
CASSQPLAGGRTDTQYF
>TRBV11-1|TRBJ1-1|-|TRBD1
TGTGCCAGCAACGATTTGGGACAGTCGAACACTGAAGCTTTCTTT
CASNDLGQSNTEAFF
>TRBV20-1|TRBJ2-3|once|-
TGCAGTGCTACTCAGAGGGATACGCAGTATTTT
CSATQRDTQYF
>TRBV2|TRBJ2-7|once|-
TGTGCCAGCCTAACTGTCTACGAGCAGTACTTC
CASLTVYEQYF
>TRBV6-5|TRBJ2-7|-|-
TGTGCCAGCAGTTACAAGACAGGTAGCTACGAGCAGTACTTC
CASSYKTGSYEQYF
>TRBV12-3/TRBV12-4|TRBJ2-7|-|TRBD2
TGTGCCAGCAGTTTTGGGGGGGTAGAGCAGTACTTC
CASSFGGVEQYF
>TRBV19|TRBJ1-2|once|-
TGTGCCAGTATCAAGCGGGGGGCTTTGCGTGGCTACACCTTC
CASIKRGALRGYTF
>TRBV5-1|TRBJ1-2|-|-
TGCGCCAGCAGCTTGGCCGGGAGCTACACCTTC
CASSLAGSYTF
>TRBV11-3|TRBJ1-6|-|TRBD1
TGTGCCAGCAGCTCCCGACAGGGGGTGGTGGATTCACCCCTCCACTTT
CASSSRQGVVDSPLHF
>TRBV4-1|TRBJ2-3|-|TRBD2
TGCGCCAGCAGCCCCTCCCCGGCTAGCGGGAGGAAGGATACGCAGTATTTT
CASSPSPASGRKDTQYF
>TRBV7-2|TRBJ2-5|-|-
TGTGCCAGCCCACCGGCGGGGCAGCAAGAGACCCAGTACTTC
CASPPAGQQETQYF
>TRBV21-1|TRBJ1-3|-|-
TGTGCCAGCAGCCTCTGGGGCTCACTCGACTCTGGAAACACCATATATTTT
CASSLWGSLDSGNTIYF
>TRBV12-3/TRBV12-4|TRBJ2-1|-|-
TGTGCCAGCAGATCGGGTTCAAGTAATGAGCAGTTCTTC
CASRSGSSNEQFF
>TRBV6-5|TRBJ2-7|few|TRBD1
TGTGCCAGCAGCATAGACAGGGGGGGCGAGCAGTACTTC
CASSIDRGGEQYF
>TRBV5-5|TRBJ1-1|once|-
TGTGCCAGCAGCTTGGTGGTTGGGGGGACGGGCACTGAAGCTTTCTTT
CASSLVVGGTGTEAFF
>TRBV29-1|TRBJ2-3|-|TRBD2
TGCAGCGTTATGACGTTACTAGCGACAGATACGCAGTATTTT
CSVMTLLATDTQYF
>TRBV5-1|TRBJ2-1|-|TRBD2
TGCGCCAGCAGCTTGCTCGGACTAGCCGAGAGCTACAATGAGCAGTTCTTC
CASSLLGLAESYNEQFF
>TRBV6-1|TRBJ1-5|-|-
TGTGCCAGCAGTGACCAGGGTCCTAGCAATCAGCCCCAGCATTTT
CASSDQGPSNQPQHF
>TRBV18|TRBJ1-5|-|TRBD1
TGTGCCAGCTCACCTTCCGGGACAGGGACCCAGCCCCAGCATTTT
CASSPSGTGTQPQHF
>TRBV7-9|TRBJ2-5|-|-
TGTGCCAGCAGCCTAGGACCCTCCGCGGGTGGGAAAGAGACCCAGTACTTC
CASSLGPSAGGKETQYF
>TRBV27|TRBJ1-1|-|-
TGTGCCAGCAGTTCACAGGTCCTAAGAGCTGAAGCTTTCTTT
CASSSQVLRAEAFF